The entry below describes one T cell receptor beta chain. Libraries were prepared by immunoSEQ multiplex PCR; TCRdb keeps only in-frame clonotypes and omits some of them. The sample lists roughly 200,000 clones, 90% occurring once. The source of the sample is a study of blood T cell repertoires in COVID-19. Study background: The samples span acute and convalescent COVID-19 from the United States, Italy and Spain. The analysed material was cDNA or gDNA that came from T cells, B-cell-depleted T cells, or PBMCs.

The V gene's germline CDR1 is SEHNR and CDR2 FQNEAQ (reference sequence). CDR3 length: 17 amino acids. Trimming removed 5 bases from V and 0 bases from J; junction bases left unmatched: 12. The chain employs TRBV7-9 and TRBJ2-7, with TRBD1 matching over 8 bases. The clonotype originates from a man aged 50-60 years with acute or convalescent COVID-19. Sequencing input: peripheral blood. The CDR3 region is CASSRTQGQAFSYEQYF. CDR3 in DNA: TGTGCCAGCAGCCGGACCCAGGGACAGGCTTTCTCCTACGAGCAGTACTTC.